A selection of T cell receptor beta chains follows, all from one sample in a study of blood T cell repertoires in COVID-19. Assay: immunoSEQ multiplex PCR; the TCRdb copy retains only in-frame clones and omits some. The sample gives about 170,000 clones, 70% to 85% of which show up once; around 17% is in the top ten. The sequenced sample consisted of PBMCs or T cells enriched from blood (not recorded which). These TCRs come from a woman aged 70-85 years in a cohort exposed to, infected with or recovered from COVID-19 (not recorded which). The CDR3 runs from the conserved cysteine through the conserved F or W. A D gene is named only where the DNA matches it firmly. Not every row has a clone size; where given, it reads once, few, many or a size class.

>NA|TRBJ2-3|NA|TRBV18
CASRSWGGEDTQYF
TGTGCCAGCCGCAGCTGGGGCGGGGAAGATACGCAGTATTTT
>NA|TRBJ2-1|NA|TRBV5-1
CASTPAAGSGAGEQFF
TGCGCCAGCACCCCGGCCGCGGGATCCGGGGCGGGTGAGCAGTTCTTC
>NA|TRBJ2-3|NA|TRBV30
CAWMRAKSTDTQYF
TGTGCCTGGATGAGGGCCAAAAGCACAGATACGCAGTATTTT
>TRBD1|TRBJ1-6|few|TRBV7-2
CASSSLQGKSPLHF
TGTGCCAGCAGCTCCCTACAGGGGAAGTCACCCCTCCACTTT
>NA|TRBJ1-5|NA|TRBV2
CASSDRAQLHQPQHF
TGTGCCAGCAGTGACAGGGCCCAGCTCCACCAGCCCCAGCATTTT
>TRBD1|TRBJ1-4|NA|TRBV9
CASSRTTTGGNEKLFF
TGTGCCAGCAGCCGAACCACGACAGGGGGGAATGAAAAACTGTTTTTT
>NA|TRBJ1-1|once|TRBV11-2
CASTKTRTVNTEAFF
TGTGCCAGCACCAAAACTCGGACAGTGAACACTGAAGCTTTCTTT
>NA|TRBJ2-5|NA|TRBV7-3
CASSSTGTLEETQYF
TGTGCCAGCAGCTCCACCGGGACTCTGGAAGAGACCCAGTACTTC
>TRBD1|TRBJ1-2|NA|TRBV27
CASSLSGQLYGYTF
TGTGCCAGCAGTTTGTCGGGACAGCTCTATGGCTACACCTTC
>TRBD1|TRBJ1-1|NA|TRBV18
CASSPEQGMNTEAFF
TGTGCCAGCTCACCTGAACAGGGGATGAACACTGAAGCTTTCTTT
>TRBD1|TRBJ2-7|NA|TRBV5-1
CARIPGQGTYEQYF
TGCGCCAGAATTCCGGGACAGGGTACCTACGAGCAGTACTTC
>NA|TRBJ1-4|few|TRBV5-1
CASSPGGTGEKLFF
TGCGCCAGCAGCCCCGGGGGGACGGGCGAAAAACTGTTTTTT
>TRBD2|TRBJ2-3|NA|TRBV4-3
CASSQMRGTSGLGTQYF
TGCGCCAGCAGTCAAATGCGAGGGACTAGCGGTCTTGGGACGCAGTATTTT
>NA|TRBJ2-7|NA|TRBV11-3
CASSPRQHYEQYF
TGTGCCAGCAGCCCCAGACAGCACTACGAGCAGTACTTC
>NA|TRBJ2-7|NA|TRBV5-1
CASTYLGFEGSEQYF
TGCGCCAGCACCTACCTAGGGTTTGAGGGCAGCGAGCAGTACTTC
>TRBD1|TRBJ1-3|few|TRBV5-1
CASSQEPTGPGNTIYF
TGCGCCAGCAGCCAAGAACCGACAGGGCCTGGAAACACCATATATTTT
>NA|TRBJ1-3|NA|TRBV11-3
CASSGDSSGNTIYF
TGTGCCAGCAGCGGAGACAGCTCTGGAAACACCATATATTTT
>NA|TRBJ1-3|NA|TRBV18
CASSPSIGQGNTIYF
TGTGCCAGCTCACCATCCATAGGACAGGGAAACACCATATATTTT
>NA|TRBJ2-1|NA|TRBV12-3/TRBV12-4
CASSKNEQFF
TGTGCCAGCAGCAAAAATGAGCAGTTCTTC
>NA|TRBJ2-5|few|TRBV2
CASTGSETQYF
TGTGCCAGCACGGGATCAGAGACCCAGTACTTC
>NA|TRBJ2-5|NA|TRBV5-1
CASSLGRGYQETQYF
TGCGCCAGCAGCTTGGGACGGGGTTACCAAGAGACCCAGTACTTC
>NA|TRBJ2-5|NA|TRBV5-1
CASSLGATEQETQYF
TGCGCCAGCAGCTTGGGGGCTACAGAACAAGAGACCCAGTACTTC
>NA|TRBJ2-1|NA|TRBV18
CASSPGGGVQFF
TGTGCCAGCTCACCAGGAGGAGGGGTACAGTTCTTC
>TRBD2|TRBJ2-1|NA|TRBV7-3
CASSSGLAGPRQFF
TGTGCCAGCAGCTCGGGACTAGCGGGGCCGCGGCAGTTCTTC
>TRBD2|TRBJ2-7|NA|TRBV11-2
CASSLSGGTPYEQYF
TGTGCCAGCAGCTTATCCGGGGGGACTCCCTACGAGCAGTACTTC
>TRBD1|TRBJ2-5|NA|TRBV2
CASSGQGMETQYF
TGTGCCAGCAGTGGACAGGGCATGGAGACCCAGTACTTC
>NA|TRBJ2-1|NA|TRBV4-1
CASSPGQRHNEQFF
TGCGCCAGCAGCCCAGGACAGAGGCACAATGAGCAGTTCTTC
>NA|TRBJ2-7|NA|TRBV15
CATSGDPGHSYEQYF
TGTGCCACCAGCGGAGACCCGGGACACTCCTACGAGCAGTACTTC
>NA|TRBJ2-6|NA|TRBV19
CATTVAGANVLTF
TGTGCCACGACAGTCGCTGGGGCCAACGTCCTGACTTTC
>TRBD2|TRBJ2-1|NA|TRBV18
CASSPLITGGSYNEQFF
TGTGCCAGCTCACCACTAATAACGGGGGGCTCCTACAATGAGCAGTTCTTC
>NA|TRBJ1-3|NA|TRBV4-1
CASSQDAGGNTIYF
TGCGCCAGCAGCCAAGATGCGGGTGGAAACACCATATATTTT
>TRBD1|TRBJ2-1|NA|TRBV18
CASSRTGDFYNEQFF
TGTGCCAGCTCACGGACAGGGGATTTCTACAATGAGCAGTTCTTC
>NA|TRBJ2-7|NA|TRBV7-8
CASSRDRTSYEQYF
TGTGCCAGCAGCCGAGACAGGACCTCCTACGAGCAGTACTTC
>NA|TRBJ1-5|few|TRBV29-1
CSVGARDQPQHF
TGCAGCGTGGGGGCCAGGGATCAGCCCCAGCATTTT
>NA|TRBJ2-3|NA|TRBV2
CASRGRVPDTQYF
TGTGCCAGCAGAGGGCGGGTCCCAGATACGCAGTATTTT
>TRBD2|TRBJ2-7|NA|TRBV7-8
CASSRNPPVAGVGHEQYF
TGTGCCAGCAGCCGAAACCCCCCGGTAGCGGGAGTAGGTCACGAGCAGTACTTC
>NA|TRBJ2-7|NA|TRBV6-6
CASSTQGSYEQYF
TGTGCCAGCAGCACACAGGGATCCTACGAGCAGTACTTC
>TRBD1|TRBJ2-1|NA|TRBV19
CASNPGGRPNEQFF
TGTGCCAGTAACCCAGGGGGAAGGCCCAATGAGCAGTTCTTC
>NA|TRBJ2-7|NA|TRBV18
CASSPGQLYEQYF
TGTGCCAGCTCACCGGGCCAGCTCTACGAGCAGTACTTC
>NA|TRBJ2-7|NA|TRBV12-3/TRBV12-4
CASRGRAAGEQYF
TGTGCCAGCAGGGGCCGGGCGGCGGGCGAGCAGTACTTC
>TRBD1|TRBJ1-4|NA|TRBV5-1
CASSLGQGGPGEKLFF
TGCGCCAGCAGCTTGGGGCAGGGGGGCCCAGGTGAAAAACTGTTTTTT
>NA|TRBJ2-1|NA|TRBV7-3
CASSLQGLAYNEQFF
TGTGCCAGCAGCTTACAGGGGTTGGCCTACAATGAGCAGTTCTTC
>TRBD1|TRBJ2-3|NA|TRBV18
CASSRRQGATDTQYF
TGTGCCAGCTCACGTAGACAGGGGGCAACAGATACGCAGTATTTT
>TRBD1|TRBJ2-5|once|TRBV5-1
CASSLRGQQETQYF
TGCGCCAGCAGCTTGCGGGGACAGCAAGAGACCCAGTACTTC
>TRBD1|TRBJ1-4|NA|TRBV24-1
CATSDPGQGGEKLFF
TGTGCCACCAGTGACCCGGGACAGGGGGGTGAAAAACTGTTTTTT
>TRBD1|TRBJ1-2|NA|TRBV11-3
CASSLTGDYGYTF
TGTGCCAGCAGTTTGACAGGGGATTATGGCTACACCTTC
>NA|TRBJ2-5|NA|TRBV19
CASSLGTPQETQYF
TGTGCCAGTAGCCTCGGGACACCTCAAGAGACCCAGTACTTC
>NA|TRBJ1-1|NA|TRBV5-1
CASRVLPGDTEAFF
TGCGCCAGCAGAGTACTTCCAGGTGACACTGAAGCTTTCTTT